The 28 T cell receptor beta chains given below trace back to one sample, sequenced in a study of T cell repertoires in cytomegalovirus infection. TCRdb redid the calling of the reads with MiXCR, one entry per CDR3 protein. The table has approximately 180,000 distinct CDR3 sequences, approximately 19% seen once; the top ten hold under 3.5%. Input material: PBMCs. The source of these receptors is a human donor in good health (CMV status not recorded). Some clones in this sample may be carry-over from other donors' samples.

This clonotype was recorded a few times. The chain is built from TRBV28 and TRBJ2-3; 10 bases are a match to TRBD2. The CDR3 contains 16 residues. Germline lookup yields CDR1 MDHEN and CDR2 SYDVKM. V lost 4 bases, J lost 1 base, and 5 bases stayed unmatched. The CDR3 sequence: CASSSPSGGGTDTQYF. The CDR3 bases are TGTGCCAGCAGTTCTCCGAGCGGGGGGGGCACAGATACGCAGTATTTT.

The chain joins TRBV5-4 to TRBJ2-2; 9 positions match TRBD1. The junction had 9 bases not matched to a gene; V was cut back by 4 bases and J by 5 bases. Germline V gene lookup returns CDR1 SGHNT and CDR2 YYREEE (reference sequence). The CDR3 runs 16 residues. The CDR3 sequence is CASSHGGQGGTGELFF. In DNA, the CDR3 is TGTGCCAGCAGCCATGGGGGACAGGGAGGGACCGGGGAGCTGTTTTTT.

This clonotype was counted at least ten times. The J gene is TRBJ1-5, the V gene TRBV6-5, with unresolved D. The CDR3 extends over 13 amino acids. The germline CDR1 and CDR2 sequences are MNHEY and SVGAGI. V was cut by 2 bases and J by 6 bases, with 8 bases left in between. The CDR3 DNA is TGTGCCAGCAGTTACACCGGTTTTCAGCCCCAGCATTTT. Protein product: CASSYTGFQPQHF.

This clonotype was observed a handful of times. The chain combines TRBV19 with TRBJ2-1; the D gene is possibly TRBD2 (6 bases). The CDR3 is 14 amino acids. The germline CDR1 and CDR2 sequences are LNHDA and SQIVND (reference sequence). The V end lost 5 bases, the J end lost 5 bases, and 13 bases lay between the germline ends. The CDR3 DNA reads TGTGCCAGTAGTGCGGGACTTCTCAACAATGAGCAGTTCTTC. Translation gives CASSAGLLNNEQFF.

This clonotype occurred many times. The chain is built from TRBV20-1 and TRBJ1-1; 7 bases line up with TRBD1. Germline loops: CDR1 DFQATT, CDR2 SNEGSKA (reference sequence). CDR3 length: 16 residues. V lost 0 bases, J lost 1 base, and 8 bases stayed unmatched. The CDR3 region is CSARDAGTAQNTEAFF. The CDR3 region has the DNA TGCAGTGCTAGAGACGCGGGGACAGCGCAGAACACTGAAGCTTTCTTT.

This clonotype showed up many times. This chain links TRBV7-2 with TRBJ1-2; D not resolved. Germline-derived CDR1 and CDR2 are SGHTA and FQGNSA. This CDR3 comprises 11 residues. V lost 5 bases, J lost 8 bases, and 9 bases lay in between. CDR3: CASSTREGYTF. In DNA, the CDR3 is TGTGCCAGCAGCACCCGAGAGGGCTACACCTTC.

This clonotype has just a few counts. CDR3 protein: CSAKVLAGDSYEQYF. For the CDR3, the DNA is TGCAGTGCAAAGGTCCTAGCGGGGGACTCCTACGAGCAGTACTTC. This chain connects TRBV20-1 to TRBJ2-7; 10 bases agree with TRBD2. The CDR3 runs 15 residues. V dropped 6 bases and J dropped 0; count of bases not matched to a gene: 8. Germline loops: CDR1 DFQATT, CDR2 SNEGSKA (reference sequence).

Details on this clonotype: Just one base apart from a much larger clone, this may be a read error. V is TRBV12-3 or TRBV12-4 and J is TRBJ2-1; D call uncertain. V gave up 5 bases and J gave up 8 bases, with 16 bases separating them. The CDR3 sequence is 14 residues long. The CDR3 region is CASSRNTQSDEQFF. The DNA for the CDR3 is TGTGCCAGCAGTAGGAACACCCAAAGCGATGAGCAGTTCTTC.

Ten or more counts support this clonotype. Here the CDR3 reads CASSLGDRGYTEAFF. The DNA of the CDR3 is TGCGCCAGCAGCTTGGGAGACAGGGGCTACACTGAAGCTTTCTTT. The chain has TRBV5-1 and TRBJ1-1; 8 bases align to TRBD1. Germline values: CDR1 SGHRS, CDR2 YFSETQ. The V segment lost 0 bases and the J segment 3 bases; nucleotides outside the gene matches: 4. This CDR3 region has 15 residues.

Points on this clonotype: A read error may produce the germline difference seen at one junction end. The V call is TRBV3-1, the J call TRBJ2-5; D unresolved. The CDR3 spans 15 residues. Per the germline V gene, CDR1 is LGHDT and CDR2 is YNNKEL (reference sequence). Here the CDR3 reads CARSQVGEVGETQYF. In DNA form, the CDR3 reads TGTGCCAGAAGCCAAGTCGGAGAGGTGGGAGAGACCCAGTACTTC.

CDR3 amino acids: CASSQERVVTYEQYF. In DNA form, the CDR3 reads TGCGCCAGCAGCCAAGAAAGGGTAGTAACCTACGAGCAGTACTTC. J is TRBJ2-7 and V is TRBV4-1, with D unclear. V was cut by 0 bases and J by 2 bases, with 11 bases left in between. The CDR3 totals 15 residues. Germline CDR1 and CDR2: MGHRA and YSYEKL.

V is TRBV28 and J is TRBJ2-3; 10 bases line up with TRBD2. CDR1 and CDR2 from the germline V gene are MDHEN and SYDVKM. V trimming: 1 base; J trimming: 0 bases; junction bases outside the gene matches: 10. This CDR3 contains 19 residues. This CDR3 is CASSLLASGSSTSTDTQYF. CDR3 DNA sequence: TGTGCCAGCAGTTTATTAGCTAGCGGGAGTTCCACTAGCACAGATACGCAGTATTTT.

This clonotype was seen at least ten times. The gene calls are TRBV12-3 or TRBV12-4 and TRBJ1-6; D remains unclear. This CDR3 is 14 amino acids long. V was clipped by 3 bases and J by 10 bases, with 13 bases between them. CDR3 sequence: CASSFWGKGSPLHF. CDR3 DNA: TGTGCCAGCAGTTTTTGGGGAAAAGGATCACCCCTCCACTTT.

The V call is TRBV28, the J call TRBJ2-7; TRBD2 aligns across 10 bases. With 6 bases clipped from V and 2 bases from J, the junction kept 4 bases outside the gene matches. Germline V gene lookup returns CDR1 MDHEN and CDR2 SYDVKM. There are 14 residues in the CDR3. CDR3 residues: CASRTGTSAYEQYF. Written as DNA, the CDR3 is TGTGCCAGCAGAACCGGGACTAGCGCCTACGAGCAGTACTTC.

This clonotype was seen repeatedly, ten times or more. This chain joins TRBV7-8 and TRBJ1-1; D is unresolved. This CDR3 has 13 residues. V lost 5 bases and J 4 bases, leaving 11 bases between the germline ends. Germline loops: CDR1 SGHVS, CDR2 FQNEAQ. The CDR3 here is CASSLQSITEAFF. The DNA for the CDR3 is TGTGCCAGCAGCCTACAGTCCATCACTGAAGCTTTCTTT.

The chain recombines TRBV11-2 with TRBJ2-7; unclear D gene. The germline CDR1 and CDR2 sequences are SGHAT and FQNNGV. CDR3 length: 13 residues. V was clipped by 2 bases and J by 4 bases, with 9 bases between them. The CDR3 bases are TGTGCCAGCAGCTTATTTGTCCGGTACGAGCAGTACTTC. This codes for CASSLFVRYEQYF.

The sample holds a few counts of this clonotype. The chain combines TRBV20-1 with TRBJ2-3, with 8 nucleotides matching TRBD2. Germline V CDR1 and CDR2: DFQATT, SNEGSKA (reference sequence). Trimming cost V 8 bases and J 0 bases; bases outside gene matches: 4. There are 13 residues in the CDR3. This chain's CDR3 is CSPLAGSTDTQYF. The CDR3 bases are TGCAGTCCTTTAGCGGGAAGCACAGATACGCAGTATTTT.

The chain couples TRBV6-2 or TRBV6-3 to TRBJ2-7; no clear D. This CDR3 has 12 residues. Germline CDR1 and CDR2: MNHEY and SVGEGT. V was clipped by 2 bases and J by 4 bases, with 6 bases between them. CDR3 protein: CASSYEGYEQYF. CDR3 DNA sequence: TGTGCCAGCAGTTACGAAGGTTACGAGCAGTACTTC.

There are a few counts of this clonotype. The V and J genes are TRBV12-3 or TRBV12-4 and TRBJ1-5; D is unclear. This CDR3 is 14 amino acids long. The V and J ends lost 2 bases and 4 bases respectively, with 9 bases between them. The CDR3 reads CASSLSYANQPQHF. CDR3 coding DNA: TGTGCCAGCAGTTTAAGTTACGCGAATCAGCCCCAGCATTTT.

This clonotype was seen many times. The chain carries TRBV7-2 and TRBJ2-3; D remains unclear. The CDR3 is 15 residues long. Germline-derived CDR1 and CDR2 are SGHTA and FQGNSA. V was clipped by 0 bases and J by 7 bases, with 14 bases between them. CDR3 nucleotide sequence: TGTGCCAGCAGCTTAGCGGCAGCAAATGGAAATACGCAGTATTTT. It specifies CASSLAAANGNTQYF.

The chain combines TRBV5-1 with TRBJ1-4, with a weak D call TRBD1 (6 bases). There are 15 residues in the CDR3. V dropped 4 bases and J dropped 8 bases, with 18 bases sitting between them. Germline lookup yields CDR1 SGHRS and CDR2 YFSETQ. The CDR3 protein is CASSLGGGQREKLFF. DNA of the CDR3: TGCGCCAGCAGCCTCGGGGGCGGCCAGAGAGAAAAACTGTTTTTT.

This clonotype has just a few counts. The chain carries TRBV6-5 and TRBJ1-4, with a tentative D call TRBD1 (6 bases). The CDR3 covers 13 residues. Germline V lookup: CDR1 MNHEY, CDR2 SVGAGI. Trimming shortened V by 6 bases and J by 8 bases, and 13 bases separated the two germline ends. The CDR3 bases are TGTGCCAGCAGCCTACAGGGTAGAGAAAAACTGTTTTTT. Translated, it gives CASSLQGREKLFF.

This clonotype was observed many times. CDR3 sequence reads: CASSLEAGGPLNTGELFF. CDR3 nucleotides: TGTGCCAGCAGCTTAGAGGCAGGGGGCCCATTGAACACCGGGGAGCTGTTTTTT. The rearrangement uses TRBV7-6 and TRBJ2-2; TRBD1 matches at 8 bases. The CDR3 is made up of 18 amino acids. Germline lookup yields CDR1 SGHVS and CDR2 FNYEAQ. With V trimmed by 1 base and J by 1 base, 8 bases remained unmatched.

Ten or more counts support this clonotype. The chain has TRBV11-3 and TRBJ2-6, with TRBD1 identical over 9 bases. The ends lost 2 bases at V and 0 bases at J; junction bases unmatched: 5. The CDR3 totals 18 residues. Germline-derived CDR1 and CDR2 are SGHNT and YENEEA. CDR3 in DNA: TGTGCCAGCAGCTTACCCGGACAGGGGTTCTCTGGGGCCAACGTCCTGACTTTC. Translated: CASSLPGQGFSGANVLTF.

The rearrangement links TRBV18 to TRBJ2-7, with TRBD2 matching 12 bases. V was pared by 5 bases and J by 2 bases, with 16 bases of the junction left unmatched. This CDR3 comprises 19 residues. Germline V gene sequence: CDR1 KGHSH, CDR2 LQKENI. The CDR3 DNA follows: TGTGCCAGCTCATCGTTTCCTAGCGGGGGGGCCGTGGGACCCTACGAGCAGTACTTC. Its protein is CASSSFPSGGAVGPYEQYF.

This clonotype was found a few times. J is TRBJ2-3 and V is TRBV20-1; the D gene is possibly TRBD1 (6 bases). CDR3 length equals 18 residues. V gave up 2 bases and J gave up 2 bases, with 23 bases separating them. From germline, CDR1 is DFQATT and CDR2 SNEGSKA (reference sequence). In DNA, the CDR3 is TGCAGTGCTAGATGGTACGGGGCGACAGGATCAAACACAGATACGCAGTATTTT. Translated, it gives CSARWYGATGSNTDTQYF.

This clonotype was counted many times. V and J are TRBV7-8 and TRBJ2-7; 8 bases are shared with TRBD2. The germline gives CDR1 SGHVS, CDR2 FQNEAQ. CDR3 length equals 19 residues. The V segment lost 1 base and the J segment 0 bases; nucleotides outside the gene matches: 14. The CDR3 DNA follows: TGTGCCAGCAGCTTAGGGATGGCTAGCGGGTTTACCGGCTCCTACGAGCAGTACTTC. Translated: CASSLGMASGFTGSYEQYF.

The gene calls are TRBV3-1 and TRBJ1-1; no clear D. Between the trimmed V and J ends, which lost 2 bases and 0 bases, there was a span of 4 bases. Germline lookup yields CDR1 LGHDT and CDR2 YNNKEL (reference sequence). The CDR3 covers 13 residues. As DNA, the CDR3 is TGTGCCAGCAGCCAAACATTGAACACTGAAGCTTTCTTT. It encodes CASSQTLNTEAFF.